This T cell receptor beta chain was documented in a study of shared clonotypes between healthy human individuals. Study-wide background: Participating donors consisted of a couple of women and a few men aged 18 to 49.

As processed by the authors: Filtering differed, since immunoSEQ gave only junction sequences and no quality scores. Some clones are missing from TCRdb's copy, which holds only in-frame ones; the method was immunoSEQ multiplex PCR. V and J calls and clone size are those listed in that table; D and trimming were worked out from the DNA. In the table there are fewer than 650,000 clones, about three quarters of which are singletons. Healthy and HIV-negative, the adult donors had no recent acute infections or vaccinations. The germline V gene has CDR1 ENHRY and CDR2 SYGVKD. CDR3 length: 18 residues. V lost 3 bases and J lost 6; bases outside the gene matches: 16.

Material: PBMCs. This clonotype was sampled from a woman aged 40 to 55 in good health. Some clones in this sample may be carry-over from other donors' samples. The V gene is TRBV10-3, the J gene TRBJ2-7; the match to TRBD2 covers 11 bases. The CDR3 region is CAISDSSFSVAGGFEQYF. CDR3 bases: TGTGCCATCAGTGATTCCAGTTTTTCGGTAGCGGGAGGGTTCGAGCAGTACTTC.